This T cell receptor (beta chain) was sequenced for a study of control samples from healthy donors and cancer patients. Assay: immunoSEQ multiplex PCR; the TCRdb copy retains only in-frame clones and omits some. The sample records 110,000 to 150,000 clones, around 94% being singletons. CDR3 length: 15 residues. Trimming stripped 1 base from V and 2 bases from J, with 9 bases between. Germline loops: CDR1 MNHNS, CDR2 SASEGT. The chain employs TRBV6-1 and TRBJ1-5; D remains ambiguous. This TCR was sampled from a man in his 60s with colorectal cancer. Sequencing was performed on PBMCs. The CDR3 nucleotides are TGTGCCAGCAGTGAAGGGGCAGGAGGCAATCAGCCCCAGCATTTT. Translation gives CASSEGAGGNQPQHF.